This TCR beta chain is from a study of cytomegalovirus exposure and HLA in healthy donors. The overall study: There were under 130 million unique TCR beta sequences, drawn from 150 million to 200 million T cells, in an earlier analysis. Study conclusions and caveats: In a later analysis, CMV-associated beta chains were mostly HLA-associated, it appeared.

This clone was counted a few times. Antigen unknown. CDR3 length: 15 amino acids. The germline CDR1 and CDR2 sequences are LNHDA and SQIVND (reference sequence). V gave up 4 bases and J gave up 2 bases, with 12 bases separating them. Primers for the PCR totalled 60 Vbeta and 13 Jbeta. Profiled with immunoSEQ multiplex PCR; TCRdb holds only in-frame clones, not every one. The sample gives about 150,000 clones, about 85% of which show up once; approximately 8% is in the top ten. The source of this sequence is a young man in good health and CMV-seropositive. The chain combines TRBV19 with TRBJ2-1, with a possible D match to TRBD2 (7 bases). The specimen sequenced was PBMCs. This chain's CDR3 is CASSKGGETYNEQFF. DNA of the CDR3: TGTGCCAGTAGTAAGGGGGGGGAAACCTACAATGAGCAGTTCTTC.